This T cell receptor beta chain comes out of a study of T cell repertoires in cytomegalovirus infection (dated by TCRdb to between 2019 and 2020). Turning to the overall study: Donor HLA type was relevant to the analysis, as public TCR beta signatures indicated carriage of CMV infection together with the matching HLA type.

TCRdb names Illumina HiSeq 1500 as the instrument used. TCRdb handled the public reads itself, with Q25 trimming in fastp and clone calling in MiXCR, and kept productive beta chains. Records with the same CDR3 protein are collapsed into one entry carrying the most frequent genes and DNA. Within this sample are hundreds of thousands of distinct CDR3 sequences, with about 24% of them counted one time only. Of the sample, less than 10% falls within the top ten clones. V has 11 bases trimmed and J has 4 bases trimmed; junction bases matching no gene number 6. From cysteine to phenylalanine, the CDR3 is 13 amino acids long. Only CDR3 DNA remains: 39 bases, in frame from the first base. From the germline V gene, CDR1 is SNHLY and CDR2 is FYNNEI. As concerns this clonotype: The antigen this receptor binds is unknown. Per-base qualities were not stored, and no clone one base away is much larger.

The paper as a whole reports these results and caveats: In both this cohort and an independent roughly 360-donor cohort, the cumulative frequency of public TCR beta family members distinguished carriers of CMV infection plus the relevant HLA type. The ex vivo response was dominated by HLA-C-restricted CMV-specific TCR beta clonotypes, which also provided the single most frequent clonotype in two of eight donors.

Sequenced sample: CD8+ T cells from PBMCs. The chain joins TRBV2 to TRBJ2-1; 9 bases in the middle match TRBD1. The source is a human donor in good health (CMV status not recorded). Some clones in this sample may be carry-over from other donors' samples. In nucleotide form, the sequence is TGTGCCTTAACAGGGACAGGGTACAATGAGCAGTTCTTC. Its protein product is CALTGTGYNEQFF.